This is a list of T cell receptor beta chains from one sample in a study of OX40 agonist ivuxolimab in advanced cancers. The protocol was immunoSEQ multiplex PCR, while the TCRdb copy is restricted to in-frame clones and leaves out a portion. Counted here are about 17,000 clones, more than 75% occurring once; the ten biggest clones make up about 25%. Sequencing used CD4+ or CD8+ T cells sorted from blood, obtained in a trial of the OX40 agonist ivuxolimab. These receptors were collected from an adult with an advanced solid tumor such as melanoma, head and neck, liver or kidney cancer. Each CDR3 is given with its conserved first and last residue. The order of the fields is clone size, J gene, D gene, V gene, CDR3 protein, CDR3 DNA. The D gene is left open where the match is weak. Clone size is stated in some rows and not others, as once, few, many or a class when expanded.

abundance: NA
j_gene: TRBJ2-7
d_gene: TRBD1
v_gene: TRBV13
CDR3aa: CASSLRGTGTAYEQYF
CDR3nt: TGTGCCAGCAGCTTAAGAGGGACAGGTACTGCCTACGAGCAGTACTTC

abundance: NA
j_gene: TRBJ2-7
d_gene: TRBD1
v_gene: TRBV5-4
CDR3aa: CASSLWTGGNYEQYF
CDR3nt: TGTGCCAGCAGTTTGTGGACAGGGGGCAATTACGAGCAGTACTTC

abundance: NA
j_gene: TRBJ1-6
d_gene: NA
v_gene: TRBV7-9
CDR3aa: CASSLPGNSPLHF
CDR3nt: TGTGCCAGCAGCTTACCAGGAAATTCACCCCTCCACTTT

abundance: NA
j_gene: TRBJ2-7
d_gene: NA
v_gene: TRBV2
CDR3aa: CASSPSDSYEQYF
CDR3nt: TGTGCCAGCAGCCCGTCCGACTCCTACGAGCAGTACTTC

abundance: NA
j_gene: TRBJ2-5
d_gene: TRBD2
v_gene: TRBV27
CDR3aa: CASSLSLNRVAGGEETQYF
CDR3nt: TGTGCCAGCAGTTTATCACTGAATCGAGTAGCGGGGGGGGAGGAGACCCAGTACTTC

abundance: NA
j_gene: TRBJ1-2
d_gene: TRBD1
v_gene: TRBV9
CDR3aa: CASSVDLQGANYGYTF
CDR3nt: TGTGCCAGCAGCGTAGACCTTCAGGGGGCGAACTATGGCTACACCTTC

abundance: NA
j_gene: TRBJ2-2
d_gene: NA
v_gene: TRBV5-8
CDR3aa: CASSLYRNTGELFF
CDR3nt: TGTGCCAGCAGCTTGTACAGGAACACCGGGGAGCTGTTTTTT

abundance: NA
j_gene: TRBJ2-2
d_gene: NA
v_gene: TRBV27
CDR3aa: CASSFVTAGELFF
CDR3nt: TGTGCCAGCAGTTTTGTAACCGCCGGGGAGCTGTTTTTT

abundance: NA
j_gene: TRBJ1-1
d_gene: NA
v_gene: TRBV11-2
CDR3aa: CASSFVLGSNTEAFF
CDR3nt: TGTGCCAGCAGCTTTGTGCTCGGGTCGAACACTGAAGCTTTCTTT

abundance: NA
j_gene: TRBJ1-2
d_gene: TRBD1
v_gene: TRBV10-2
CDR3aa: CASSQGADGYTF
CDR3nt: TGCGCCAGCAGTCAGGGGGCTGATGGCTACACCTTC

abundance: NA
j_gene: TRBJ1-2
d_gene: TRBD1
v_gene: TRBV2
CDR3aa: CASKNRGINYGYTF
CDR3nt: TGTGCCAGCAAAAACAGGGGGATTAACTATGGCTACACCTTC

abundance: NA
j_gene: TRBJ1-2
d_gene: TRBD1
v_gene: TRBV13
CDR3aa: CASNTGGAYGYTF
CDR3nt: TGTGCCAGCAACACAGGGGGGGCCTATGGCTACACCTTC

abundance: NA
j_gene: TRBJ1-2
d_gene: NA
v_gene: TRBV5-1
CDR3aa: CASRDTDYTF
CDR3nt: TGCGCCAGCAGGGACACAGACTACACCTTC

abundance: few
j_gene: TRBJ1-1
d_gene: NA
v_gene: TRBV9
CDR3aa: CASSVDSVATEAFF
CDR3nt: TGTGCCAGCAGCGTAGATTCGGTTGCCACTGAAGCTTTCTTT

abundance: NA
j_gene: TRBJ1-4
d_gene: NA
v_gene: TRBV19
CDR3aa: CASGSLRATNEKLFF
CDR3nt: TGTGCCAGTGGCTCACTGAGAGCAACTAATGAAAAACTGTTTTTT

abundance: NA
j_gene: TRBJ1-1
d_gene: NA
v_gene: TRBV6-1
CDR3aa: CASSDRVTEAFF
CDR3nt: TGTGCCAGCAGTGACCGGGTCACTGAAGCTTTCTTT

abundance: NA
j_gene: TRBJ2-7
d_gene: NA
v_gene: TRBV9
CDR3aa: CASSANTQGIYAYEQYF
CDR3nt: TGTGCCAGCAGCGCCAATACACAGGGCATCTACGCCTACGAGCAGTACTTC

abundance: once
j_gene: TRBJ1-1
d_gene: TRBD1
v_gene: TRBV19
CDR3aa: CASSRDRGGKTEAFF
CDR3nt: TGTGCCAGTAGTAGGGACAGGGGCGGGAAAACTGAAGCTTTCTTT

abundance: NA
j_gene: TRBJ2-3
d_gene: TRBD1
v_gene: TRBV7-9
CDR3aa: CASSLGEGTESTDTQYF
CDR3nt: TGTGCCAGCAGCTTAGGTGAAGGGACAGAGAGCACAGATACGCAGTATTTT

abundance: NA
j_gene: TRBJ1-3
d_gene: NA
v_gene: TRBV27
CDR3aa: CASSLSPDSGNTIYF
CDR3nt: TGTGCCAGCAGTTTATCACCGGACTCTGGAAACACCATATATTTT

abundance: NA
j_gene: TRBJ2-4
d_gene: TRBD2
v_gene: TRBV19
CDR3aa: CASYGRKRGREAKNIQYF
CDR3nt: TGTGCCAGCTATGGCCGGAAGCGGGGTCGTGAGGCCAAAAACATTCAGTACTTC

abundance: few
j_gene: TRBJ1-5
d_gene: NA
v_gene: TRBV9
CDR3aa: CASSETGYSNQPQHF
CDR3nt: TGTGCCAGCAGCGAGACGGGGTATAGCAATCAGCCCCAGCATTTT

abundance: NA
j_gene: TRBJ2-5
d_gene: TRBD1
v_gene: TRBV27
CDR3aa: CASSLDRGRSETQYF
CDR3nt: TGTGCCAGCAGCCTTGACAGGGGGCGCTCAGAGACCCAGTACTTC

abundance: NA
j_gene: TRBJ1-1
d_gene: NA
v_gene: TRBV18
CDR3aa: CASSPEFDEAFF
CDR3nt: TGTGCCAGCTCACCAGAGTTCGACGAAGCTTTCTTT

abundance: NA
j_gene: TRBJ2-2
d_gene: NA
v_gene: TRBV10-1
CDR3aa: CASSESGVTTGELFF
CDR3nt: TGCGCCAGCAGTGAGTCGGGGGTGACCACCGGGGAGCTGTTTTTT

abundance: NA
j_gene: TRBJ1-1
d_gene: NA
v_gene: TRBV5-1
CDR3aa: CASSYGTMNTEAFF
CDR3nt: TGCGCCAGCAGCTACGGAACCATGAACACTGAAGCTTTCTTT

abundance: NA
j_gene: TRBJ1-2
d_gene: NA
v_gene: TRBV7-2
CDR3aa: CASSSFSGYTF
CDR3nt: TGTGCCAGCAGCTCGTTTTCTGGCTACACCTTC

abundance: once
j_gene: TRBJ1-1
d_gene: NA
v_gene: TRBV15
CDR3aa: CATSRGLEVVGTEAFF
CDR3nt: TGTGCCACCAGCAGAGGTCTCGAGGTGGTAGGCACTGAAGCTTTCTTT

abundance: NA
j_gene: TRBJ2-3
d_gene: TRBD2
v_gene: TRBV7-6
CDR3aa: CASSLVGGAQDTQYF
CDR3nt: TGTGCCAGCAGCTTAGTCGGGGGGGCCCAAGATACGCAGTATTTT

abundance: few
j_gene: TRBJ2-5
d_gene: NA
v_gene: TRBV7-3
CDR3aa: CASSPIRGETQYF
CDR3nt: TGTGCCAGCAGCCCCATTCGGGGCGAGACCCAGTACTTC

abundance: NA
j_gene: TRBJ2-5
d_gene: TRBD1
v_gene: TRBV28
CDR3aa: CASSLVTGGRETQYF
CDR3nt: TGTGCCAGCAGTTTAGTAACAGGGGGTAGAGAGACCCAGTACTTC

abundance: NA
j_gene: TRBJ2-3
d_gene: NA
v_gene: TRBV5-5
CDR3aa: CASSYIGLEYSTDTQYF
CDR3nt: TGTGCCAGCAGTTACATTGGACTTGAATATAGCACAGATACGCAGTATTTT

abundance: NA
j_gene: TRBJ2-7
d_gene: TRBD1
v_gene: TRBV5-6
CDR3aa: CASSFNGQGGEQYF
CDR3nt: TGTGCCAGCAGCTTCAATGGACAGGGGGGCGAGCAGTACTTC

abundance: NA
j_gene: TRBJ2-7
d_gene: NA
v_gene: TRBV29-1
CDR3aa: CSVVADEQYF
CDR3nt: TGCAGCGTTGTTGCGGACGAGCAGTACTTC

abundance: few
j_gene: TRBJ1-1
d_gene: TRBD1
v_gene: TRBV5-1
CDR3aa: CASSPYRGHTEAFF
CDR3nt: TGCGCCAGCAGCCCGTACAGGGGGCATACTGAAGCTTTCTTT

abundance: NA
j_gene: TRBJ2-7
d_gene: NA
v_gene: TRBV9
CDR3aa: CASSVGAGVNEQYF
CDR3nt: TGTGCCAGCAGCGTAGGGGCAGGGGTGAACGAGCAGTACTTC

abundance: NA
j_gene: TRBJ2-7
d_gene: NA
v_gene: TRBV10-2
CDR3aa: CASSESLDGSYEQYF
CDR3nt: TGCGCCAGCAGTGAGTCCCTGGACGGGTCCTACGAGCAGTACTTC

abundance: NA
j_gene: TRBJ2-3
d_gene: NA
v_gene: TRBV30
CDR3aa: CAWSVPPGFVADTQYF
CDR3nt: TGTGCCTGGAGTGTACCCCCTGGATTCGTGGCAGATACGCAGTATTTT

abundance: NA
j_gene: TRBJ1-1
d_gene: TRBD1
v_gene: TRBV29-1
CDR3aa: CSVGTGVNTEAFF
CDR3nt: TGCAGCGTTGGTACAGGGGTGAACACTGAAGCTTTCTTT

abundance: NA
j_gene: TRBJ2-1
d_gene: NA
v_gene: TRBV7-3
CDR3aa: CASSLIVGQISSYNEQFF
CDR3nt: TGTGCCAGCAGCTTAATAGTGGGACAAATAAGCTCCTACAATGAGCAGTTCTTC

abundance: NA
j_gene: TRBJ2-5
d_gene: NA
v_gene: TRBV5-6
CDR3aa: CASSRDAETQYF
CDR3nt: TGTGCCAGCAGCCGAGATGCAGAGACCCAGTACTTC

abundance: NA
j_gene: TRBJ2-7
d_gene: TRBD1
v_gene: TRBV18
CDR3aa: CASSSKGETGTYEQYF
CDR3nt: TGTGCCAGCTCATCAAAGGGGGAGACAGGGACCTACGAGCAGTACTTC

abundance: NA
j_gene: TRBJ2-7
d_gene: TRBD1
v_gene: TRBV4-1
CDR3aa: CASSQATGTYEQYF
CDR3nt: TGCGCCAGCAGCCAAGCGACAGGGACCTACGAGCAGTACTTC

abundance: few
j_gene: TRBJ2-2
d_gene: TRBD2
v_gene: TRBV4-2
CDR3aa: CASSFPGTSGGELFF
CDR3nt: TGTGCCAGCAGCTTCCCCGGGACTAGCGGCGGGGAGCTGTTTTTT

abundance: NA
j_gene: TRBJ2-5
d_gene: NA
v_gene: TRBV27
CDR3aa: CASSNRGGQETQYF
CDR3nt: TGTGCCAGCAGCAACAGGGGAGGACAAGAGACCCAGTACTTC

abundance: NA
j_gene: TRBJ2-4
d_gene: TRBD1
v_gene: TRBV11-3
CDR3aa: CASSSRDRGKNIQYF
CDR3nt: TGTGCCAGCAGCTCCCGGGACAGGGGAAAAAACATTCAGTACTTC

abundance: NA
j_gene: TRBJ2-5
d_gene: NA
v_gene: TRBV10-1
CDR3aa: CASSEDSRSWETQYF
CDR3nt: TGCGCCAGCAGTGAGGACAGCCGATCCTGGGAGACCCAGTACTTC

abundance: NA
j_gene: TRBJ2-7
d_gene: TRBD2
v_gene: TRBV7-8
CDR3aa: CASSDDTTGGEQYF
CDR3nt: TGTGCCAGCAGCGACGACACGACGGGGGGCGAGCAGTACTTC

abundance: NA
j_gene: TRBJ2-1
d_gene: NA
v_gene: TRBV7-9
CDR3aa: CASSLGYDEQFF
CDR3nt: TGTGCCAGCAGCTTAGGTTATGATGAGCAGTTCTTC

abundance: NA
j_gene: TRBJ1-1
d_gene: NA
v_gene: TRBV5-5
CDR3aa: CASLLLNAPLGDTEAFF
CDR3nt: TGTGCCAGCCTCCTGCTCAACGCCCCGCTGGGTGACACTGAAGCTTTCTTT

abundance: NA
j_gene: TRBJ1-6
d_gene: NA
v_gene: TRBV27
CDR3aa: CASSDDPGRPSSYNSPLHF
CDR3nt: TGTGCCAGCAGTGACGACCCGGGCAGGCCGAGCTCCTATAATTCACCCCTCCACTTT

abundance: NA
j_gene: TRBJ2-1
d_gene: NA
v_gene: TRBV27
CDR3aa: CASSLSQGSNNEQFF
CDR3nt: TGTGCCAGCAGTTTAAGTCAGGGTAGTAACAATGAGCAGTTCTTC

abundance: NA
j_gene: TRBJ1-1
d_gene: TRBD1
v_gene: TRBV18
CDR3aa: CASSPPGQGGTEAFF
CDR3nt: TGTGCCAGCTCACCACCGGGGCAGGGGGGCACTGAAGCTTTCTTT

abundance: NA
j_gene: TRBJ2-5
d_gene: NA
v_gene: TRBV28
CDR3aa: CASTEPEASLRETQYF
CDR3nt: TGTGCCAGCACCGAACCGGAGGCCAGTTTACGGGAGACCCAGTACTTC

abundance: NA
j_gene: TRBJ1-4
d_gene: NA
v_gene: TRBV5-1
CDR3aa: CASSLGDGWTNEKLFF
CDR3nt: TGCGCCAGCAGCTTGGGGGATGGGTGGACTAATGAAAAACTGTTTTTT

abundance: NA
j_gene: TRBJ2-7
d_gene: NA
v_gene: TRBV11-2
CDR3aa: CASSLGNSYEQYF
CDR3nt: TGTGCCAGCAGCTTAGGGAACTCCTACGAGCAGTACTTC

abundance: NA
j_gene: TRBJ2-1
d_gene: NA
v_gene: TRBV29-1
CDR3aa: CSVVEWQGYNEQFF
CDR3nt: TGCAGCGTTGTTGAGTGGCAGGGTTACAATGAGCAGTTCTTC

abundance: once
j_gene: TRBJ1-2
d_gene: NA
v_gene: TRBV19
CDR3aa: CASTGGASWGYTF
CDR3nt: TGTGCCAGTACTGGGGGGGCGAGTTGGGGCTACACCTTC